The next 10 T cell receptor beta chains were all read from a single sample in a study of T-cell memory formation after mild COVID-19. TCRdb analysed the 5' RACE reads with MiXCR anew, one entry per CDR3 protein. The data hold around 440,000 distinct CDR3 sequences, with over 15% observed a single time. Source material: PBMCs or a T cell subset sorted from them (not recorded which). The receptor source for this set is an adult woman who had mild COVID-19 (a few samples of this study predate the infection). Cell type and time point are not known.

The V call is TRBV19, the J call TRBJ1-5; possible D gene TRBD1, 5 bases. In germline, CDR1 is LNHDA, CDR2 SQIVND (reference sequence). The CDR3 totals 13 residues. V lost 6 bases and J lost 5, with 11 bases in between. The CDR3 nucleotides read TGTGCCAGTAGCACAGCCAGGGATCAGCCCCAGCATTTT. Protein sequence: CASSTARDQPQHF.

This clonotype was counted once. The V and J genes are TRBV5-5 and TRBJ2-5; possibly TRBD1 for D (5 bases). This CDR3 has 15 amino acids. In germline, CDR1 is SGHKS, CDR2 YYEKEE (reference sequence). The ends were cut back, 0 bases at V and 2 bases at J, with 11 bases in the middle. The CDR3 bases are TGTGCCAGCAGCTTGGAAGGGGTAGGACAAGAGACCCAGTACTTC. Translating it yields CASSLEGVGQETQYF.

The V and J genes are TRBV20-1 and TRBJ2-7; D is tentatively TRBD1 or TRBD2 (5 bases each). Germline V gene lookup returns CDR1 DFQATT and CDR2 SNEGSKA (reference sequence). The CDR3 consists of 13 residues. Trimming stripped 1 base from V and 2 bases from J, with 9 bases between. CDR3 residues: CSARGRGAYEQYF. For the CDR3, the DNA is TGCAGTGCTAGAGGCCGGGGCGCCTACGAGCAGTACTTC.

This clonotype came up many times. This rearrangement joins TRBV12-3 or TRBV12-4 to TRBJ2-1; TRBD2 agrees at 7 bases. J gave up 4 bases and V 6 bases, and 12 bases lay outside the gene matches. The CDR3 runs to 16 residues. As DNA, the CDR3 is TGTGCCAGCAGCCCAAGCGGGAACTACAATTACAATGAGCAGTTCTTC. Translation: CASSPSGNYNYNEQFF.

The chain carries TRBV5-1 and TRBJ2-1, with 10 bases identical to TRBD2. Unmatched junction bases numbered 9, after V lost 5 bases and J lost 7 bases. CDR3 length equals 15 residues. In germline, CDR1 is SGHRS, CDR2 YFSETQ. The CDR3 DNA is TGCGCCAGCAGGTCGACCGGGACTAGCGTTAATGAGCAGTTCTTC. It is translated as CASRSTGTSVNEQFF.

This clonotype has more than one count but fewer than ten. The rearrangement uses TRBV12-3 or TRBV12-4 and TRBJ1-5; a possible D gene is TRBD1 (5 bases). The CDR3 is 14 amino acids. V was cut by 3 bases and J by 6 bases, with 12 bases left in between. The CDR3 sequence is CASSFQGYPQPQHF. The CDR3 DNA follows: TGTGCCAGCAGTTTCCAGGGTTACCCTCAGCCCCAGCATTTT.

This chain joins TRBV5-1 and TRBJ2-1, with D possibly being TRBD1 or TRBD2 (6 bases each). The germline V gene has CDR1 SGHRS and CDR2 YFSETQ. This CDR3 has 16 amino acids. V lost 1 base and J lost 8, with 19 bases in between. The CDR3 DNA follows: TGCGCCAGCAGCTTGAGTAGGGGGGCGAGGGGCGATGAGCAGTTCTTC. Translating it yields CASSLSRGARGDEQFF.

This clonotype was detected only once. This chain connects TRBV2 to TRBJ1-5, with no clear D. Germline loops: CDR1 SNHLY, CDR2 FYNNEI. V was clipped by 6 bases and J by 9 bases, with 15 bases between them. There are 13 residues in the CDR3. CDR3 nucleotides: TGTGCCAGCAGCGCGAGTCAGGAGGGGCCCCAGCATTTT. As protein: CASSASQEGPQHF.

This clonotype came up a few times. The rearrangement uses TRBV5-8 and TRBJ2-3; 8 nucleotides align to TRBD2. Unmatched junction bases numbered 13, after V lost 4 bases and J lost 6 bases. Germline V gene sequence: CDR1 SGHTS, CDR2 YDEGEE. The CDR3 contains 16 residues. Written as DNA, the CDR3 is TGTGCCAGCAGCCGTAAACCGGGACTAGATTCCGATACGCAGTATTTT. Encoded protein: CASSRKPGLDSDTQYF.

This clonotype was counted between two and nine times. This chain joins TRBV6-2 or TRBV6-3 and TRBJ2-5, with D possibly matching TRBD1 (8 bases). Trimming stripped 6 bases from V and 4 bases from J, with 15 bases between. Germline-derived CDR1 and CDR2 are MNHEY and SVGEGT. CDR3 length: 14 residues. CDR3 DNA sequence: TGTGCCAGCAGACCGACAGGGGAGGGAGAGACCCAGTACTTC. Residues: CASRPTGEGETQYF.